What follows are 15 T cell receptor beta chains derived from one specimen sequenced in a study of early T cells in non-severe SARS-CoV-2 infection. TCRdb used MiXCR to reprocess the 5' RACE reads, holding one entry per CDR3 protein. The profile shows some 60,000 distinct CDR3 sequences, over 10% of them singletons. Sequencing used whole blood. The receptors stem from an adult who was a healthcare worker with PCR-confirmed SARS-CoV-2 infection or an uninfected control (not recorded which).

Ten or more counts support this clonotype. J is TRBJ1-1 and V is TRBV6-5, with unresolved D. Trimming stripped 5 bases from V and 3 bases from J, with 13 bases between. CDR1 is MNHEY and CDR2 is SVGAGI in the germline V gene. The CDR3 spans 14 residues. The CDR3 DNA sequence: TGTGCCAGCAGTCCCGGGCCACTAGACACTGAAGCTTTCTTT. Encoded protein: CASSPGPLDTEAFF.

In its sample, this clonotype was seen a few times. V and J are TRBV29-1 and TRBJ2-7; TRBD2 agrees at 13 bases. Trimming cost V 6 bases and J 3 bases; bases outside gene matches: 5. This CDR3 comprises 14 residues. Germline CDR1 SQVTM, CDR2 ANQGSEA. The CDR3 region has the DNA TGCAGCGTGGAGACTAGCGGGGGGCTCTACGAGCAGTACTTC. The encoded protein is CSVETSGGLYEQYF.

This clonotype was seen only a few times. The rearrangement uses TRBV20-1 and TRBJ2-1; the D gene is possibly TRBD2 (6 bases). V was trimmed by 3 bases and J by 0 bases, leaving 15 bases between them. CDR3 size: 16 residues. Germline assignment: CDR1 DFQATT and CDR2 SNEGSKA (reference sequence). The CDR3 loop is CSARTSGFNSYNEQFF. Written as DNA, the CDR3 is TGCAGTGCTAGGACTAGTGGTTTTAACTCCTACAATGAGCAGTTCTTC.

This clonotype was seen ten or more times. The V gene is TRBV29-1, the J gene TRBJ1-5; D is ambiguous. V lost 4 bases and J lost 1, with 5 bases in between. Germline V gene sequence: CDR1 SQVTM, CDR2 ANQGSEA. This CDR3 is 12 amino acids long. Here the CDR3 reads CSVGESNQPQHF. The CDR3 nucleotides read TGCAGCGTTGGAGAGAGCAATCAGCCCCAGCATTTT.

This clonotype was counted between two and nine times. The rearrangement uses TRBV11-2 and TRBJ1-3; a possible D gene is TRBD1 (5 bases). The germline V and J ends were trimmed by 4 bases and 0 bases, with 13 bases remaining between them. CDR1 and CDR2 from the germline V gene are SGHAT and FQNNGV. The CDR3 covers 16 residues. Here the CDR3 DNA reads TGTGCCAGCAGCTCAGTCAGAACAGGCTCTGGAAACACCATATATTTT. Protein: CASSSVRTGSGNTIYF.

This clonotype has a count of ten or more. The chain employs TRBV2 and TRBJ1-6; 9 positions match TRBD1. The CDR3 has 15 amino acids. Germline lookup yields CDR1 SNHLY and CDR2 FYNNEI. J was trimmed by 9 bases and V by 6 bases; bases with no gene match: 9. This CDR3 reads CASSARTGVASPLHF. The CDR3 DNA sequence: TGTGCCAGCAGCGCCAGGACAGGGGTCGCTTCACCCCTCCACTTT.

This clonotype was counted ten times or more. V is TRBV3-1 and J is TRBJ1-6; D remains unclear. This CDR3 is built from 15 residues. In germline, CDR1 is LGHDT, CDR2 YNNKEL (reference sequence). Trimming cost V 0 bases and J 10 bases, with 13 bases left between them. Here the CDR3 reads CASSQDAREGSPLHF. Here the CDR3 DNA reads TGTGCCAGCAGCCAAGATGCGCGGGAGGGATCACCCCTCCACTTT.

The table lists this clonotype with many counts. This chain connects TRBV18 to TRBJ1-5, with unresolved D. V was pared by 0 bases and J by 2 bases, with 2 bases between. The CDR3 sequence is 13 residues long. Germline-derived CDR1 and CDR2 are KGHSH and LQKENI. DNA of the CDR3: TGTGCCAGCTCACCACCCGGCAATCAGCCCCAGCATTTT. Translation gives CASSPPGNQPQHF.

This clonotype was observed at least ten times. The chain is built from TRBV3-1 and TRBJ1-1; D may be TRBD1 (5 bases). This CDR3 region has 15 residues. V was pared by 1 base and J by 3 bases, with 12 bases between. The germline gives CDR1 LGHDT, CDR2 YNNKEL (reference sequence). The CDR3 protein is CASSQAQGFDTEAFF. In DNA, the CDR3 is TGTGCCAGCAGCCAAGCGCAGGGATTCGACACTGAAGCTTTCTTT.

This clonotype was detected ten times or more. The chain carries TRBV6-5 and TRBJ1-2; possible D gene TRBD1, 6 bases. Germline loops: CDR1 MNHEY, CDR2 SVGAGI. The CDR3 has 13 residues. The V end was cut by 2 bases, the J end by 7 bases, with 11 bases between. The CDR3 loop is CASSYVTGAGYTF. The DNA of the CDR3 is TGTGCCAGCAGTTACGTGACAGGAGCTGGCTACACCTTC.

A note on this clonotype: A read error may produce the germline difference seen at one junction end. The chain links TRBV25-1 to TRBJ1-3; D call uncertain. Germline loops: CDR1 MGHDK, CDR2 SYGVNS. This CDR3 contains 14 residues. The CDR3: CASSEERSENTIYF. CDR3 in DNA: TGTGCCAGCAGTGAAGAGCGCTCTGAAAACACCATATATTTT.

This clonotype was detected many times. The chain uses TRBV30 and TRBJ1-1; 7 positions match TRBD1. CDR3 length: 14 amino acids. V dropped 0 bases and J dropped 4; count of bases not matched to a gene: 5. Germline V CDR1 and CDR2: GTSNPN, SVGIG (reference sequence). This CDR3 is CAWSVDREGTEAFF. The CDR3 bases are TGTGCCTGGAGTGTCGACAGGGAGGGCACTGAAGCTTTCTTT.

This clonotype turned up a few times. The chain links TRBV27 to TRBJ2-1, with D tentatively TRBD1 (6 bases). Germline V lookup: CDR1 MNHEY, CDR2 SMNVEV (reference sequence). The CDR3 totals 12 residues. V was trimmed by 4 bases and J by 9 bases, leaving 10 bases between them. The CDR3 sequence is CASSYTGIEQFF. Written as DNA, the CDR3 is TGTGCCAGCAGTTATACAGGGATTGAGCAGTTCTTC.

This clonotype has only a few counts. This chain links TRBV29-1 with TRBJ2-3, with D possibly being TRBD1 (5 bases). The CDR3 contains 13 residues. Trimming took 4 bases from V and 8 from J, leaving 16 bases between them. Germline CDR1 reads SQVTM; CDR2 reads ANQGSEA. The CDR3 DNA reads TGCAGCGTTGCCTCCAGGGTGGAAGGTACGCAGTATTTT. It is translated as CSVASRVEGTQYF.

This clonotype was seen ten or more times. The genes are TRBV12-3 or TRBV12-4 and TRBJ1-1; the match to TRBD1 covers 10 bases. The CDR3 contains 17 residues. V lost 6 bases, J lost 0 bases, and 10 bases stayed unmatched. CDR3 sequence reads: CASSPGQGGLMNTEAFF. Here the CDR3 DNA reads TGTGCCAGCAGCCCCGGACAGGGGGGCTTGATGAACACTGAAGCTTTCTTT.